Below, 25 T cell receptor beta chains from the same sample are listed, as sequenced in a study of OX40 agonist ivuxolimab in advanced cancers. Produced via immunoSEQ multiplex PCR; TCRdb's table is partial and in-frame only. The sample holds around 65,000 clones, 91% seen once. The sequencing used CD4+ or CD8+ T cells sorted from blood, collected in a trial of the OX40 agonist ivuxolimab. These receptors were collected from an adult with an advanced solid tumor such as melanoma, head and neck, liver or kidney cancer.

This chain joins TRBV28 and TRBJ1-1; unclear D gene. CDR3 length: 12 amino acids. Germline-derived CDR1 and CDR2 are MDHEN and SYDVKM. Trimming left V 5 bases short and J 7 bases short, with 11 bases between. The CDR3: CASSPDTVEAFF. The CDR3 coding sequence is TGTGCCAGCAGTCCCGACACTGTTGAAGCTTTCTTT.

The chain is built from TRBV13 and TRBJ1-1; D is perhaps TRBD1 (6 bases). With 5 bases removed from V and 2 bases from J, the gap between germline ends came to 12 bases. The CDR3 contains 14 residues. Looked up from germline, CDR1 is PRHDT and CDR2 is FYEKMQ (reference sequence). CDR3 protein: CASSIKQGNTEAFF. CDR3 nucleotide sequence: TGTGCCAGCAGCATTAAACAGGGAAACACTGAAGCTTTCTTT.

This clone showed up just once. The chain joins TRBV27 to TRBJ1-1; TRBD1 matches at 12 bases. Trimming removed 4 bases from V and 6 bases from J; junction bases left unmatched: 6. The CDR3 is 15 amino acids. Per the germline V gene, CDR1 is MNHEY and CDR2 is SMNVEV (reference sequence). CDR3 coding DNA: TGTGCCAGCAGTTGGGGACAGGGGGCCTCTCCTGAAGCTTTCTTT. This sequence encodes CASSWGQGASPEAFF.

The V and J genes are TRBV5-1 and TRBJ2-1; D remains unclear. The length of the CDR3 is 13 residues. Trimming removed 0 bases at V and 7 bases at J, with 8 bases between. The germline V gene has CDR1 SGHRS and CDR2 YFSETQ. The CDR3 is CASSLANLNEQFF. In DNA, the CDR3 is TGCGCCAGCAGCTTGGCCAATCTTAATGAGCAGTTCTTC.

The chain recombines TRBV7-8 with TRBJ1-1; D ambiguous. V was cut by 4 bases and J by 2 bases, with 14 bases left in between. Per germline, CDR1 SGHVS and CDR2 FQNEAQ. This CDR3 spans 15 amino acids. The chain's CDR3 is CASSSRMGKNTEAFF. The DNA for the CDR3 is TGTGCCAGCAGCTCGCGTATGGGGAAAAACACTGAAGCTTTCTTT.

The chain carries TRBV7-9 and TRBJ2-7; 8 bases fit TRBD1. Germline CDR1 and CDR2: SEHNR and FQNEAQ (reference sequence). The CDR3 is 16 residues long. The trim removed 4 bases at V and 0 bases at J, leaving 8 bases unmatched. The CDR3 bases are TGTGCCAGCAGCTCCAACAGGGGGTCTTCCTCCTACGAGCAGTACTTC. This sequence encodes CASSSNRGSSSYEQYF.

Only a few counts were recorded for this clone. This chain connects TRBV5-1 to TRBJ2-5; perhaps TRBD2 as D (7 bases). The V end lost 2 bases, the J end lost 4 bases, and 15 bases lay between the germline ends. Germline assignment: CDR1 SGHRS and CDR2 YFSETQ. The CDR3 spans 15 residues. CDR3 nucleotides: TGCGCCAGCAGCTTTGAGGGGGGGGCCCCAGAGACCCAGTACTTC. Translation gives CASSFEGGAPETQYF. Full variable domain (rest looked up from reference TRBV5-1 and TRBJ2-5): KAGVTQTPRYLIKTRGQQVTLSCSPISGHRSVSWYQQTPGQGLQFLFEYFSETQRNKGNFPGRFSGRQFSNSRSEMNVSTLELGDSALYLCASSFEGGAPETQYFGPGTRLLVL.

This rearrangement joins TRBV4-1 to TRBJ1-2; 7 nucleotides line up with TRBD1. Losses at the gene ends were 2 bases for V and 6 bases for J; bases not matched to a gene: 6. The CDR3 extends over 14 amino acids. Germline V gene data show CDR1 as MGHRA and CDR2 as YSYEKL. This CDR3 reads CASSQYSDRDGYTF. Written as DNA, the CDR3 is TGCGCCAGCAGCCAATACTCAGACAGGGATGGCTACACCTTC.

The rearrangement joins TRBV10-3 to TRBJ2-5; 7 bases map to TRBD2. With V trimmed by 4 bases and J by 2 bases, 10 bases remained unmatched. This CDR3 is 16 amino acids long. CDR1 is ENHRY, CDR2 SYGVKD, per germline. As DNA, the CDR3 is TGTGCCATCAGTGGGTCGGGGCGGGAGACTCAAGAGACCCAGTACTTC. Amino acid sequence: CAISGSGRETQETQYF.

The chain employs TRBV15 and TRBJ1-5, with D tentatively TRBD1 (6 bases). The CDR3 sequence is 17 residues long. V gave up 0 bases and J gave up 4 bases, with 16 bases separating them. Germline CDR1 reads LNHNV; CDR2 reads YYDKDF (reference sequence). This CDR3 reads CATSRDKGEQGNQPQHF. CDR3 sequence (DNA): TGTGCCACCAGCAGAGATAAAGGAGAACAGGGTAATCAGCCCCAGCATTTT.

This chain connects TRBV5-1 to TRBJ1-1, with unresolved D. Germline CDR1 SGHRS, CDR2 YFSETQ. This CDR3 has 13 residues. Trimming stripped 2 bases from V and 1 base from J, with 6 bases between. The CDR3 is CASSFWGNTEAFF. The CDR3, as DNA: TGCGCCAGCAGCTTTTGGGGGAACACTGAAGCTTTCTTT.

The CDR3 loop is CASTKSPYLRSYTF. For the CDR3, the DNA is TGTGCCAGCACCAAGTCCCCTTATTTGAGGAGCTACACCTTC. The rearrangement links TRBV6-5 to TRBJ1-2; no clear D gene. The CDR3 totals 14 residues. CDR1 is MNHEY and CDR2 is SVGAGI in the germline V gene. Trimming took 7 bases from V and 9 from J, leaving 21 bases between them.

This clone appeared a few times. CDR3 sequence reads: CATTEGVPNSPLHF. CDR3 DNA sequence: TGTGCCACAACCGAAGGGGTGCCTAATTCACCCCTCCACTTT. The rearrangement uses TRBV27 and TRBJ1-6; maybe TRBD1 (5 bases). Between the trimmed V and J ends, which lost 10 bases and 6 bases, there was a span of 16 bases. Germline lookup yields CDR1 MNHEY and CDR2 SMNVEV (reference sequence). This CDR3 region has 14 residues.

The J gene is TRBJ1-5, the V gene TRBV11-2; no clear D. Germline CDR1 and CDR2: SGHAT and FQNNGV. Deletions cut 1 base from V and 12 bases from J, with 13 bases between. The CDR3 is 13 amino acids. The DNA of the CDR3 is TGTGCCAGCAGCTTAGGAACGGCAACCCACCAGCATTTT. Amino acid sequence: CASSLGTATHQHF.

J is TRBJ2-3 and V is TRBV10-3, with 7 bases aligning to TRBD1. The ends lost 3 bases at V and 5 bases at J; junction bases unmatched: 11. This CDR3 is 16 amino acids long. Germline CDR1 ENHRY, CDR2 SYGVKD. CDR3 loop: CAISDYSDRDEDTQYF. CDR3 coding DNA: TGTGCCATCAGTGATTATTCTGACAGGGATGAAGATACGCAGTATTTT.

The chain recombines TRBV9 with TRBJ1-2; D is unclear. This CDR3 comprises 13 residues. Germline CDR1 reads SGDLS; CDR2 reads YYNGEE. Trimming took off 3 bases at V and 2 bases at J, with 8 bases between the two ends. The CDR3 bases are TGTGCCAGCAGCGAACGAAACAACTATGGCTACACCTTC. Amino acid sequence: CASSERNNYGYTF. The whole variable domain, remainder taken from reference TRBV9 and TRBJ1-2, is DSGVTQTPKHLITATGQRVTLRCSPRSGDLSVYWYQQSLDQGLQFLIQYYNGEERAKGNILERFSAQQFPDLHSELNLSSLELGDSALYFCASSERNNYGYTFGSGTRLTVV.

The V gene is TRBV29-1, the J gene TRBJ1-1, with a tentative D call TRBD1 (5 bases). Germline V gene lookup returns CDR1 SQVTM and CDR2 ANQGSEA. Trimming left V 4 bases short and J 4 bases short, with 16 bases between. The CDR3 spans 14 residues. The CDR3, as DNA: TGCAGCGTTGGTGGGGGGATGGGGGGCACTGAAGCTTTCTTT. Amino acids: CSVGGGMGGTEAFF.

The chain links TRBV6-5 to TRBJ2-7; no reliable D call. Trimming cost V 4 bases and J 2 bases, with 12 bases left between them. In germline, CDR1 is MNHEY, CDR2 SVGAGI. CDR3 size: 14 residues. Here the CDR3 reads CASSWGNEAYEQYF. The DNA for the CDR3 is TGTGCCAGCAGTTGGGGTAACGAAGCCTACGAGCAGTACTTC.

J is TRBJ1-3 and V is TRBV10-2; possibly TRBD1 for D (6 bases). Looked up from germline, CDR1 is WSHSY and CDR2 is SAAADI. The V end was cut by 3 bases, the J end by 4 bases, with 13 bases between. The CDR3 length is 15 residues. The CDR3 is CASSDYRAGGNTIYF. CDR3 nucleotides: TGCGCCAGCAGTGATTACAGGGCAGGAGGAAACACCATATATTTT.

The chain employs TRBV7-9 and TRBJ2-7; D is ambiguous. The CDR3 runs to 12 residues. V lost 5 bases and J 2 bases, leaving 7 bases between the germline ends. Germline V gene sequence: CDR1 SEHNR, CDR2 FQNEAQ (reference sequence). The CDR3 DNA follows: TGTGCCAGCAGCATCCAAGCCTACGAGCAGTACTTC. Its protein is CASSIQAYEQYF. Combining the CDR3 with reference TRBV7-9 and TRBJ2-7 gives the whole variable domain DTGVSQNPRHKITKRGQNVTFRCDPISEHNRLYWYRQTLGQGPEFLTYFQNEAQLEKSRLLSDRFSAERPKGSFSTLEIQRTEQGDSAMYLCASSIQAYEQYFGPGTRLTVT.

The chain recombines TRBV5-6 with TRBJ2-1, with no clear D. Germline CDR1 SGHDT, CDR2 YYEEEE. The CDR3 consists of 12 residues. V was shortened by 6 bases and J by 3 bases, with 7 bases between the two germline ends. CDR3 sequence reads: CASNLVYNEQFF. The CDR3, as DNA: TGTGCCAGCAATCTGGTCTACAATGAGCAGTTCTTC.

In DNA, the CDR3 is TGTGCCAGCAGCTTGACAGGGGGGGTGAATCAGCCCCAGCATTTT. Protein sequence: CASSLTGGVNQPQHF. The genes are TRBV5-6 and TRBJ1-5, with TRBD1 matching 8 bases. Germline CDR1 is SGHDT and CDR2 is YYEEEE. The CDR3 sequence is 15 residues long. J was trimmed by 4 bases and V by 1 base; bases with no gene match: 4.

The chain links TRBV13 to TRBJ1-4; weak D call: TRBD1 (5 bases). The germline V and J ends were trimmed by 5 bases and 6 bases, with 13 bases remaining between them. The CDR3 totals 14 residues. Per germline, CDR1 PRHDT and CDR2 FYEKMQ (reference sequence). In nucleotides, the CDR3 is TGTGCCAGCAGCCCCAGACAGCGCGATGAAAAACTGTTTTTT. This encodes CASSPRQRDEKLFF.

The CDR3 DNA is TGTGCCAGCAGCTCCCCACAGGGGTTGAACACCGGGGAGCTGTTTTTT. The encoded protein is CASSSPQGLNTGELFF. The chain carries TRBV11-2 and TRBJ2-2; 7 bases align to TRBD1. Trimming cost V 4 bases and J 1 base; bases outside gene matches: 6. In germline, CDR1 is SGHAT, CDR2 FQNNGV. This CDR3 is built from 16 residues.

The CDR3: CASSYGGGEQYF. The CDR3, as DNA: TGTGCCAGCAGTTATGGGGGGGGCGAGCAGTACTTC. The V gene is TRBV27, the J gene TRBJ2-7; 7 bases map to TRBD2. The V gene end was trimmed by 4 bases and the J gene end by 6 bases; junction bases not matched to a gene: 3. CDR3 length equals 12 residues. From germline, CDR1 is MNHEY and CDR2 SMNVEV (reference sequence).